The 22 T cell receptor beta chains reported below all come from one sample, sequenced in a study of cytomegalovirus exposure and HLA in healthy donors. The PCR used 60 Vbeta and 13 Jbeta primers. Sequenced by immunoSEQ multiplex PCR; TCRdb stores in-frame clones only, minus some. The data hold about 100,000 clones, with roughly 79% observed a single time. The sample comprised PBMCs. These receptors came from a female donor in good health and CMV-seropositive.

The CDR3 loop is CASRMTGNTEAFF. The CDR3 DNA reads TGTGCCAGCAGAATGACTGGGAACACTGAAGCTTTCTTT. This chain links TRBV6-5 with TRBJ1-1; D call uncertain. Between the trimmed V and J ends, which lost 6 bases and 1 base, there was a span of 9 bases. This CDR3 has 13 amino acids. The V gene's germline CDR1 is MNHEY and CDR2 SVGAGI.

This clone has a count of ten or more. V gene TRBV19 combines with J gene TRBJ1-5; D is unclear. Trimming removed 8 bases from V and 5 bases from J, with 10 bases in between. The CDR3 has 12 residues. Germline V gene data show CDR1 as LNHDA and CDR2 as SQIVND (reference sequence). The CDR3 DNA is TGTGCCAGTGGTTTTACTGATCAGCCCCAGCATTTT. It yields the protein CASGFTDQPQHF.

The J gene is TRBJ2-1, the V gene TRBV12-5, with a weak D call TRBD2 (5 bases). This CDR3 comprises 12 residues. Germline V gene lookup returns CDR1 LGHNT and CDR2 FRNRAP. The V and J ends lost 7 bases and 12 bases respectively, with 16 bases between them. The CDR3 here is CASVGYGDRQFF. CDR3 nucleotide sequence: TGTGCTAGTGTGGGTTACGGGGATCGGCAGTTCTTC.

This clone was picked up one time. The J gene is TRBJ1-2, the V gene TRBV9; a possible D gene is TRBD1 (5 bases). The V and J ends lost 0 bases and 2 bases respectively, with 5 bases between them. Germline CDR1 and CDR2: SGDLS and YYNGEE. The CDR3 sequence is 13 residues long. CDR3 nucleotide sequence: TGTGCCAGCAGCGTAGACAGGAACTATGGCTACACCTTC. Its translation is CASSVDRNYGYTF.

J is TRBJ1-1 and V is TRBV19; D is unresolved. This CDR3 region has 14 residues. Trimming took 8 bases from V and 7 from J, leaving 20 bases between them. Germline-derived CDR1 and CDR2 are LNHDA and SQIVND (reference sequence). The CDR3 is CASRSNFSPYEAFF. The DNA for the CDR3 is TGTGCCAGTCGTAGTAATTTCAGTCCGTATGAAGCTTTCTTT.

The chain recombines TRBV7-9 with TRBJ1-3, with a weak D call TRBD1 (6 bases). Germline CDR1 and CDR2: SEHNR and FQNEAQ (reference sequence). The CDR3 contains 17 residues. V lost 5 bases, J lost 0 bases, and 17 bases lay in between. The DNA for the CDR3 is TGTGCCAGCAGCCGGGAAGGACAGCCGCGCTCTGGAAACACCATATATTTT. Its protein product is CASSREGQPRSGNTIYF.

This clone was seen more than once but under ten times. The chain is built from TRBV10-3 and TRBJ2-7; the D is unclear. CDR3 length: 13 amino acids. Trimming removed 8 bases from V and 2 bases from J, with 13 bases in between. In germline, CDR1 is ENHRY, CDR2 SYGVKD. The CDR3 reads CAIRAPYTYEQYF. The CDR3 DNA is TGTGCCATCCGCGCCCCTTATACCTACGAGCAGTACTTC.

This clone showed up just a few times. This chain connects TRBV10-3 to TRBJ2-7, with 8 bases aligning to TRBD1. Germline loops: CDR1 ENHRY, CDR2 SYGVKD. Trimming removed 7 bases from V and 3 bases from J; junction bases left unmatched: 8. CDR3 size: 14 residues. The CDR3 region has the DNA TGTGCCATCACTGGCGGACAGGGCATCTACGAGCAGTACTTC. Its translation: CAITGGQGIYEQYF.

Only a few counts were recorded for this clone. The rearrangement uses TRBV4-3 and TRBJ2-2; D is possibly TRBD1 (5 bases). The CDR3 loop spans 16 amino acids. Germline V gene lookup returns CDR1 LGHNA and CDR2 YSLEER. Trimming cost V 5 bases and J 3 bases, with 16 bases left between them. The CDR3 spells CASSTRQTPHTGELFF. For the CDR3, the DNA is TGCGCCAGCAGCACCCGACAGACTCCACACACCGGGGAGCTGTTTTTT.

CDR3 loop: CASAPRGGSTDTQYF. The CDR3 DNA is TGTGCCAGCGCACCGCGGGGGGGCAGCACAGATACGCAGTATTTT. The chain links TRBV11-2 to TRBJ2-3; 9 positions match TRBD2. The germline V gene encodes CDR1 SGHAT and CDR2 FQNNGV. The CDR3 consists of 15 residues. V was clipped by 8 bases and J by 0 bases; unmatched bases: 6. Variable domain in full (rest from reference TRBV11-2 and TRBJ2-3): EAGVAQSPRYKIIEKRQSVAFWCNPISGHATLYWYQQILGQGPKLLIQFQNNGVVDDSQLPKDRFSAERLKGVDSTLKIQPAKLEDSAVYLCASAPRGGSTDTQYFGPGTRLTVL.

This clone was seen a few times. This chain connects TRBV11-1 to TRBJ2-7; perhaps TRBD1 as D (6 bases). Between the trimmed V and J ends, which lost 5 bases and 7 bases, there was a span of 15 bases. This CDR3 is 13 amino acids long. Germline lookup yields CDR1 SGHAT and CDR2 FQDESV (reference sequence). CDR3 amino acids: CASSDDRLGEQYF. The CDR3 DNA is TGTGCCAGCAGCGATGACAGGCTGGGGGAGCAGTACTTC.

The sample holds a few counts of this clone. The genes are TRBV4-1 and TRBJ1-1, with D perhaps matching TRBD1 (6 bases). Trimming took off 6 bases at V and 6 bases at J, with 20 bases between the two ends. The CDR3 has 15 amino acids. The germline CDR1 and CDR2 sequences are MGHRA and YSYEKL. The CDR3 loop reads CASSSDGTGKAEAFF. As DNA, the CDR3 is TGCGCCAGCAGTTCGGACGGAACAGGGAAGGCTGAAGCTTTCTTT.

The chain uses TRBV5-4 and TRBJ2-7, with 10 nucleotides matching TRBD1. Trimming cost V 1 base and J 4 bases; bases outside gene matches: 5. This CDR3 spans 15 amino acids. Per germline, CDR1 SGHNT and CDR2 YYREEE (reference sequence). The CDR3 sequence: CASSLYPGQGYEQYF. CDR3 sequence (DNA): TGTGCCAGCAGCTTGTATCCGGGACAGGGGTACGAGCAGTACTTC.

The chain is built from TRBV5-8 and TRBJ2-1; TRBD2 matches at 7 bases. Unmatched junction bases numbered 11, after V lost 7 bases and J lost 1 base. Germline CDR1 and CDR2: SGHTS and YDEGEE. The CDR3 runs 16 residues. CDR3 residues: CASGGGGAPSYNEQFF. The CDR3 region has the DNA TGTGCCAGCGGGGGGGGAGGGGCTCCTTCCTACAATGAGCAGTTCTTC.

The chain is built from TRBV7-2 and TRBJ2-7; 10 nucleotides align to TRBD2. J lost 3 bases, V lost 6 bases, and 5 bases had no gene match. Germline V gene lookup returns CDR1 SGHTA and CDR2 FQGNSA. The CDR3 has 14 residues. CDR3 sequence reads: CASSFSGGIYEQYF. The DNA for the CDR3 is TGTGCCAGCAGTTTTAGCGGGGGGATCTACGAGCAGTACTTC.

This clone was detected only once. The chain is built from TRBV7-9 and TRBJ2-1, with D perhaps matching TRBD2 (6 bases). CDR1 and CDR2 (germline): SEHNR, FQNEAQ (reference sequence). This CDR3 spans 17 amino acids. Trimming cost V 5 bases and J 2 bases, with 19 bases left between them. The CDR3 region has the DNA TGTGCCAGCAGCGCCCCCCCCGGGAGCCCTACCTACAATGAGCAGTTCTTC. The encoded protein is CASSAPPGSPTYNEQFF.

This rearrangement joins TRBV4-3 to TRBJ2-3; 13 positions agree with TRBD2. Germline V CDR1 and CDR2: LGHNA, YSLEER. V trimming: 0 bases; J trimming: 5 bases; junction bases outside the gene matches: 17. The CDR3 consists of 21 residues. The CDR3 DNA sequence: TGCGCCAGCAGCCAAGAAGACAGGGGCACTAGCGGGAGGGCCGGGAAAGATACGCAGTATTTT. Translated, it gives CASSQEDRGTSGRAGKDTQYF.

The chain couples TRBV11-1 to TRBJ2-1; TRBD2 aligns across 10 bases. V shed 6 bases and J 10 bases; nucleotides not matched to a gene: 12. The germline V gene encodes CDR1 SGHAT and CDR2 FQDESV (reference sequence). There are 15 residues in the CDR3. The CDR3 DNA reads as TGTGCCAGCAGTTATAGCGGGAGGCAGACGGGAGAGCAGTTCTTC. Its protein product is CASSYSGRQTGEQFF.

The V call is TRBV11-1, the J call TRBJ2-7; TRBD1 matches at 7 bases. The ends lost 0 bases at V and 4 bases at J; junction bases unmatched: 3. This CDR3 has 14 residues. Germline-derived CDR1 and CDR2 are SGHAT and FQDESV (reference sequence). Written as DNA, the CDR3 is TGTGCCAGCAGCTTAGCGACAGGGCGGTACGAGCAGTACTTC. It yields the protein CASSLATGRYEQYF.

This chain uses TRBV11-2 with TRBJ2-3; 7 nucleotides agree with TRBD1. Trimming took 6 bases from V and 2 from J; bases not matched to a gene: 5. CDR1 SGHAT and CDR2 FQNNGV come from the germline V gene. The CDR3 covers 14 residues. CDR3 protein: CASRSGQDTDTQYF. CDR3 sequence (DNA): TGTGCCAGCAGATCAGGACAGGACACAGATACGCAGTATTTT.

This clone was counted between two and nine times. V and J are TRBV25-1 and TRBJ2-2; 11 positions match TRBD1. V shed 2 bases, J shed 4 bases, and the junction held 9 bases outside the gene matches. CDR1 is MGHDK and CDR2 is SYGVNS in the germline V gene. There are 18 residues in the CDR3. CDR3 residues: CASSEPGQGGKVTGELFF. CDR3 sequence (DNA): TGTGCCAGCAGTGAACCGGGACAGGGGGGCAAAGTCACCGGGGAGCTGTTTTTT.

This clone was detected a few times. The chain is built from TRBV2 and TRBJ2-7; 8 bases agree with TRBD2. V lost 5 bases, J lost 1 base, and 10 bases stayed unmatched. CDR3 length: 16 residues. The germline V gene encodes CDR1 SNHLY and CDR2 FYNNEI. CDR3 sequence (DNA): TGTGCCAGCAGTCCCAGCGGACTAGCTTTATCCTACGAGCAGTACTTC. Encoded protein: CASSPSGLALSYEQYF.